Shown below are 28 T cell receptor beta chains from a single sample sequenced in a study of blood T cell repertoires in COVID-19. Measured with immunoSEQ multiplex PCR; TCRdb has only the in-frame clones, and not every one. Found here are just under 350,000 clones, approximately 87% of them singletons; the top ten hold about 6%. Sequencing was done on a sample of peripheral blood. The receptors shown here come from a woman in her fifties or sixties with COVID-19, enrolled during active disease.

This chain uses TRBV10-3 with TRBJ2-3; TRBD2 aligns across 13 bases. Germline trimming cut 4 bases from V and 7 bases from J; bases unmatched to any gene: 2. The CDR3 has 14 residues. Germline V CDR1 and CDR2: ENHRY, SYGVKD. This CDR3 reads CAISGGLAGNTQYF. CDR3 coding DNA: TGTGCCATCAGTGGGGGACTAGCGGGGAATACGCAGTATTTT.

V gene TRBV12-3 or TRBV12-4 combines with J gene TRBJ1-2; D not certain. Trimming shortened V by 2 bases and J by 4 bases, and 8 bases separated the two germline ends. The CDR3 has 13 amino acids. In DNA form, the CDR3 reads TGTGCCAGCAGTTTACACATAGCCTATGGCTACACCTTC. This codes for CASSLHIAYGYTF.

The chain couples TRBV3-1 (or the pseudogene TRBV3-2) to TRBJ2-3; D perhaps matches TRBD2 (6 bases). This CDR3 spans 16 amino acids. Germline V gives CDR1 LGHDT, CDR2 YNNKEL (reference sequence). Between the trimmed V and J ends, which lost 4 bases and 0 bases, there was a span of 14 bases. The CDR3 protein is CASSPREQSSTDTQYF. The DNA of the CDR3 is TGTGCCAGCAGCCCCCGGGAGCAATCTAGCACAGATACGCAGTATTTT.

The V gene is TRBV4-2, the J gene TRBJ2-1; TRBD2 might be the D (5 bases). Trimming took 2 bases from V and 8 from J, leaving 13 bases between them. From germline, CDR1 is LGHNA and CDR2 YNFKEQ. This CDR3 comprises 14 residues. CDR3 nucleotides: TGTGCCAGCAGCCAACACCCGACTATGGATGAGCAGTTCTTC. It translates to CASSQHPTMDEQFF.

A single count supports this clone. V gene TRBV19 combines with J gene TRBJ1-1, with TRBD1 matching over 9 bases. The CDR3 loop spans 14 amino acids. From germline, CDR1 is LNHDA and CDR2 SQIVND (reference sequence). The V segment lost 6 bases and the J segment 7 bases; nucleotides outside the gene matches: 9. CDR3 amino acids: CASRRGQGGGEAFF. The CDR3 DNA follows: TGTGCCAGTAGAAGGGGACAGGGAGGTGGTGAAGCTTTCTTT.

V and J are TRBV19 and TRBJ2-7; 11 bases line up with TRBD2. Germline V gives CDR1 LNHDA, CDR2 SQIVND (reference sequence). The V gene end was trimmed by 10 bases and the J gene end by 3 bases; junction bases not matched to a gene: 11. This CDR3 spans 15 amino acids. CDR3 region: CATSRELAGDYEQYF. In nucleotides, the CDR3 is TGTGCCACTAGCAGGGAACTAGCGGGAGACTACGAGCAGTACTTC.

The CDR3 DNA follows: TGTGCCAGCAGTTACAGGAGTGAAGCTTTCTTT. It encodes CASSYRSEAFF. The J gene is TRBJ1-1, the V gene TRBV6-5, with D uncertain. The CDR3 loop spans 11 amino acids. The ends were cut back, 2 bases at V and 7 bases at J, with 5 bases in the middle. Germline CDR1 is MNHEY and CDR2 is SVGAGI.

This chain links TRBV5-1 with TRBJ2-1; 14 positions match TRBD2. V dropped 0 bases and J dropped 7; count of bases not matched to a gene: 6. Looked up from germline, CDR1 is SGHRS and CDR2 is YFSETQ. The CDR3 runs 17 residues. In DNA, the CDR3 is TGCGCCAGCAGCTTGGGGCCGACTAGCGGGAGGGTGAATGAGCAGTTCTTC. Translation: CASSLGPTSGRVNEQFF.

This chain joins TRBV6-5 and TRBJ1-1, with 9 bases fitting TRBD1. Germline-derived CDR1 and CDR2 are MNHEY and SVGAGI. The CDR3 is made up of 14 amino acids. The trim removed 4 bases at V and 6 bases at J, leaving 6 bases unmatched. The CDR3 loop is CASSSRDRAAEAFF. CDR3 bases: TGTGCCAGCAGTTCCCGGGACAGGGCCGCTGAAGCTTTCTTT.

The chain uses TRBV6-5 and TRBJ2-2; the D gene is possibly TRBD1 (5 bases). The CDR3 sequence is 15 residues long. The V and J ends lost 6 bases and 5 bases respectively, with 16 bases between them. Germline values: CDR1 MNHEY, CDR2 SVGAGI. The CDR3 loop reads CASSPQGGRTGELFF. The CDR3 DNA sequence: TGTGCCAGCAGCCCCCAGGGCGGTAGGACCGGGGAGCTGTTTTTT.

This clone was observed once. The chain combines TRBV5-6 with TRBJ1-2; D is perhaps TRBD1 (6 bases). The CDR3 loop spans 13 amino acids. Germline CDR1 SGHDT, CDR2 YYEEEE. Trimming left V 4 bases short and J 4 bases short, with 11 bases between. The CDR3 is CASSRRGLYGYTF. CDR3 coding DNA: TGTGCCAGCAGCCGCAGGGGCCTCTATGGCTACACCTTC.

The V and J genes are TRBV9 and TRBJ2-3, with D perhaps TRBD1 (5 bases). V gave up 4 bases and J gave up 1 base, with 16 bases separating them. CDR1 is SGDLS and CDR2 is YYNGEE in the germline V gene. The CDR3 extends over 16 amino acids. CDR3 in DNA: TGTGCCAGCAGCTCTTGGGGCGAGACCCGCACAGATACGCAGTATTTT. Encoded protein: CASSSWGETRTDTQYF.

The rearrangement uses TRBV19 and TRBJ1-2, with D hard to call. This CDR3 is 18 amino acids long. Germline assignment: CDR1 LNHDA and CDR2 SQIVND (reference sequence). The V end lost 1 base, the J end lost 4 bases, and 22 bases lay between the germline ends. The CDR3 loop reads CASSIGRALLGILYGYTF. The CDR3 DNA follows: TGTGCCAGTAGTATAGGGAGGGCTCTACTGGGCATACTCTATGGCTACACCTTC.

This clone has a count of ten or more. The chain links TRBV2 to TRBJ1-3; no definite D call. Germline V gene sequence: CDR1 SNHLY, CDR2 FYNNEI. Trimming took 2 bases from V and 6 from J, leaving 5 bases between them. The CDR3 is made up of 12 amino acids. The CDR3 coding sequence is TGTGCCAGCAGTGAACCGTTAAACACCATATATTTT. Protein: CASSEPLNTIYF. The full variable domain, completed using reference TRBV2 and TRBJ1-3, is EPEVTQTPSHQVTQMGQEVILRCVPISNHLYFYWYRQILGQKVEFLVSFYNNEISEKSEIFDDQFSVERPDGSNFTLKIRSTKLEDSAMYFCASSEPLNTIYFGEGSWLTVV.

In DNA form, the CDR3 reads TGTGCCAGCAGCTTGACGCCTACCTCTGGGGCCAACGTCCTGACTTTC. Its translation is CASSLTPTSGANVLTF. The V and J genes are TRBV5-5 and TRBJ2-6; unclear D gene. In germline, CDR1 is SGHKS, CDR2 YYEKEE (reference sequence). V dropped 1 base and J dropped 0 bases, with 8 bases sitting between them. The CDR3 consists of 16 residues.

The chain carries TRBV11-1 and TRBJ1-3; D is perhaps TRBD1 (6 bases). In germline, CDR1 is SGHAT, CDR2 FQDESV (reference sequence). V gave up 3 bases and J gave up 0 bases, with 9 bases separating them. There are 15 residues in the CDR3. CDR3 nucleotides: TGTGCCAGCAGCTTCGGGACACACTCTGGAAACACCATATATTTT. This translates into CASSFGTHSGNTIYF.

This chain connects TRBV28 to TRBJ1-5, with D unresolved. The V gene lost 2 bases and the J gene lost 5 bases, with 10 bases spanning the gap. This CDR3 comprises 14 residues. Germline CDR1 reads MDHEN; CDR2 reads SYDVKM. CDR3 protein: CASSLDAGDQPQHF. In nucleotides, the CDR3 is TGTGCCAGCAGTTTAGATGCGGGTGATCAGCCCCAGCATTTT. The full variable domain, with the rest looked up from reference TRBV28 and TRBJ1-5, is DVKVTQSSRYLVKRTGEKVFLECVQDMDHENMFWYRQDPGLGLRLIYFSYDVKMKEKGDIPEGYSVSREKKERFSLILESASTNQTSMYLCASSLDAGDQPQHFGDGTRLSIL.

The gene calls are TRBV19 and TRBJ1-5; D gene uncertain. V gave up 9 bases and J gave up 2 bases, with 14 bases separating them. The CDR3 has 14 amino acids. Germline V CDR1 and CDR2: LNHDA, SQIVND (reference sequence). Here the CDR3 DNA reads TGTGCCAGCCGGATGGGGAGGGGCAATCAGCCCCAGCATTTT. This codes for CASRMGRGNQPQHF.

The J gene is TRBJ1-1, the V gene TRBV29-1; maybe TRBD1 (5 bases). With 5 bases removed from V and 4 bases from J, the gap between germline ends came to 14 bases. Germline V lookup: CDR1 SQVTM, CDR2 ANQGSEA. This CDR3 is built from 13 residues. CDR3 DNA sequence: TGCAGCGTTCGGCGAGGAACAGGCACTGAAGCTTTCTTT. Its protein product is CSVRRGTGTEAFF.

CDR3 sequence reads: CASSLTGTGAYEQYF. CDR3 nucleotides: TGTGCCAGCAGCTTGACAGGAACTGGGGCCTACGAGCAGTACTTC. The chain is built from TRBV7-2 and TRBJ2-7; possibly TRBD1 for D (6 bases). The CDR3 extends over 15 amino acids. V was cut by 3 bases and J by 2 bases, with 14 bases left in between. Germline V gene sequence: CDR1 SGHTA, CDR2 FQGNSA. Filled out from reference TRBV7-2 and TRBJ2-7, the complete variable domain reads GAGVSQSPSNKVTEKGKDVELRCDPISGHTALYWYRQSLGQGLEFLIYFQGNSAPDKSGLPSDRFSAERTGGSVSTLTIQRTQQEDSAVYLCASSLTGTGAYEQYFGPGTRLTVT.

This chain links TRBV6-7 with TRBJ2-1; D not resolved. TRBV6-7 is filed as an ORF, its function uncertain. The CDR3 sequence is 15 residues long. Between the trimmed V and J ends, which lost 4 bases and 8 bases, there was a span of 18 bases. DNA of the CDR3: TGTGCCAGCAGTTTGGCATTTTCCGATTCATATGAGCAGTTCTTC. This codes for CASSLAFSDSYEQFF.

The J gene is TRBJ1-5, the V gene TRBV30; 8 nucleotides line up with TRBD1. Trimming took 5 bases from V and 0 from J; bases not matched to a gene: 6. CDR3 length: 15 amino acids. Germline CDR1 reads GTSNPN; CDR2 reads SVGIG (reference sequence). CDR3 sequence: CAWSRTGISNQPQHF. CDR3 nucleotide sequence: TGTGCCTGGTCTCGGACAGGGATTAGCAATCAGCCCCAGCATTTT.

The genes are TRBV18 and TRBJ1-1; D perhaps matches TRBD1 (5 bases). The CDR3 is made up of 14 amino acids. The germline V and J ends were trimmed by 6 bases and 4 bases, with 15 bases remaining between them. Per the germline V gene, CDR1 is KGHSH and CDR2 is LQKENI. DNA of the CDR3: TGTGCCAGCTCCACACATGGGGGGGGCACTGAAGCTTTCTTT. Amino acids: CASSTHGGGTEAFF. Drawing the rest from reference TRBV18 and TRBJ1-1, the complete variable domain is NAGVMQNPRHLVRRRGQEARLRCSPMKGHSHVYWYRQLPEEGLKFMVYLQKENIIDESGMPKERFSAEFPKEGPSILRIQQVVRGDSAAYFCASSTHGGGTEAFFGQGTRLTVV.

The sample holds a few counts of this clone. The chain recombines TRBV4-1 with TRBJ1-5, with D possibly being TRBD1 (5 bases). With 4 bases removed from V and 4 bases from J, the gap between germline ends came to 23 bases. The CDR3 contains 18 residues. The V gene's germline CDR1 is MGHRA and CDR2 YSYEKL. The CDR3 DNA sequence: TGCGCCAGCAGCCTATTACCCCGACAGTTTCTTCGGAATCAGCCCCAGCATTTT. Amino acid sequence: CASSLLPRQFLRNQPQHF.

This chain connects TRBV12-3 or TRBV12-4 to TRBJ1-1; possible D gene TRBD1, 5 bases. The CDR3 has 12 residues. Trimming removed 2 bases at V and 5 bases at J, with 6 bases between. The CDR3 reads CASSLSGTEAFF. The CDR3 DNA is TGTGCCAGCAGTTTATCAGGGACTGAAGCTTTCTTT.

This rearrangement joins TRBV27 to TRBJ2-7; 15 bases agree with TRBD2. Germline CDR1 MNHEY, CDR2 SMNVEV (reference sequence). The CDR3 consists of 18 residues. J was trimmed by 3 bases and V by 4 bases; bases with no gene match: 10. CDR3 region: CASSSGTSGRPRNYEQYF. The CDR3 nucleotides are TGTGCCAGCAGTTCCGGGACTAGCGGGAGGCCAAGGAACTACGAGCAGTACTTC.

The V and J genes are TRBV5-3 and TRBJ1-2, with a possible D match to TRBD1 (5 bases). TRBV5-3 counts as an open reading frame of uncertain function. Trimming removed 1 base from V and 7 bases from J, with 20 bases in between. The CDR3 is 16 amino acids. CDR3 in DNA: TGTGCCAGAAGCTTGAAGTCAAGGGGCCCTCCCGGTGGCTACACCTTC. Translating it yields CARSLKSRGPPGGYTF.

The chain joins TRBV5-8 to TRBJ2-5, with D perhaps matching TRBD1 (5 bases). This CDR3 spans 18 amino acids. From germline, CDR1 is SGHTS and CDR2 YDEGEE. Trimming cost V 1 base and J 4 bases, with 23 bases left between them. The CDR3 bases are TGTGCCAGCAGCTTGTCCCTCATCGTCAGGGTTTACGGAGAGACCCAGTACTTC. Translated: CASSLSLIVRVYGETQYF.